The 29 T cell receptor beta chains below all came from one sample that was sequenced in a study of beta chain features in type 1 diabetes. Sequenced material consisted of expressed TCRB transcripts (all of the isolated RNA was reverse transcribed). Clones were sequenced by immunoSEQ multiplex PCR, and TCRdb holds only the in-frame ones, with some missing. The sample lists under 250,000 clones; less than 15% were seen once. Sequencing input: naive CD4+ T cells from blood. These receptors were obtained from a woman in her thirties or forties in good health.

The chain couples TRBV5-1 to TRBJ2-7; D is possibly TRBD1 (5 bases). The germline V gene has CDR1 SGHRS and CDR2 YFSETQ. The V end lost 3 bases, the J end lost 2 bases, and 15 bases lay between the germline ends. The CDR3 is made up of 15 amino acids. The CDR3 region is CASSSTGTVPYEQYF. For the CDR3, the DNA is TGCGCCAGCAGCTCTACAGGCACGGTACCCTACGAGCAGTACTTC.

This clone was detected only a few times. J is TRBJ2-3 and V is TRBV7-2; D ambiguous. Germline V lookup: CDR1 SGHTA, CDR2 FQGNSA. This CDR3 has 12 amino acids. V lost 0 bases, J lost 8 bases, and 6 bases lay in between. This CDR3 reads CASSLALRTQYF. DNA for the CDR3: TGTGCCAGCAGCTTAGCCCTCCGTACGCAGTATTTT.

This clone was counted a few times. The chain links TRBV29-1 to TRBJ2-4; tentative D call: TRBD1 (5 bases). Trimming took off 1 base at V and 8 bases at J, with 15 bases between the two ends. This CDR3 comprises 14 residues. The germline V gene has CDR1 SQVTM and CDR2 ANQGSEA. In DNA form, the CDR3 reads TGCAGCGTTGAAGGACAGCCCGCTGGGGACATTCAGTACTTC. Translated, it gives CSVEGQPAGDIQYF.

This clone came up a few times. The chain combines TRBV4-1 with TRBJ2-1; 12 nucleotides line up with TRBD1. The V gene's germline CDR1 is MGHRA and CDR2 YSYEKL. The CDR3 is made up of 15 amino acids. Trimming at V came to 2 bases and at J to 9 bases, leaving 5 bases not matched to a gene. The CDR3 loop is CASSQPGQGAVEQFF. CDR3 nucleotide sequence: TGCGCCAGCAGCCAACCGGGACAGGGGGCGGTTGAGCAGTTCTTC.

This clone was found a few times. The chain recombines TRBV5-1 with TRBJ1-5; no clear D. The V end lost 5 bases, the J end lost 1 base, and 10 bases lay between the germline ends. Germline CDR1 and CDR2: SGHRS and YFSETQ. This CDR3 contains 14 residues. The CDR3, as DNA: TGCGCCAGCAGAAAAGACGGGAGCAATCAGCCCCAGCATTTT. Its translation is CASRKDGSNQPQHF.

CDR3 loop: CASSLTGGSDNEQFF. CDR3 coding DNA: TGCGCCAGCAGCTTGACGGGGGGGTCGGACAATGAGCAGTTCTTC. The chain carries TRBV5-1 and TRBJ2-1; 8 positions agree with TRBD2. Germline CDR1 is SGHRS and CDR2 is YFSETQ. The CDR3 totals 15 residues. V gave up 1 base and J gave up 5 bases; unmatched junction bases: 5.

The chain is built from TRBV2 and TRBJ2-7; 10 positions match TRBD1. Germline V lookup: CDR1 SNHLY, CDR2 FYNNEI. With 4 bases clipped from V and 7 bases from J, the junction kept 4 bases outside the gene matches. The CDR3 extends over 13 amino acids. CDR3 protein: CASSVPGQGEQYF. Written as DNA, the CDR3 is TGTGCCAGCAGTGTACCGGGACAGGGGGAGCAGTACTTC. The variable domain in full, with the rest retrieved from reference TRBV2 and TRBJ2-7, is EPEVTQTPSHQVTQMGQEVILRCVPISNHLYFYWYRQILGQKVEFLVSFYNNEISEKSEIFDDQFSVERPDGSNFTLKIRSTKLEDSAMYFCASSVPGQGEQYFGPGTRLTVT.

The V gene is TRBV10-3, the J gene TRBJ1-2; no firm D call. The CDR3 runs 11 residues. Germline CDR1 is ENHRY and CDR2 is SYGVKD. V dropped 4 bases and J dropped 8 bases, with 8 bases sitting between them. Here the CDR3 DNA reads TGTGCCATCAGTGTCGGGAGCGGCTACACCTTC. It codes for CAISVGSGYTF.

This sequence joins TRBV27 and TRBJ2-7; TRBD1 matches 12 bases. The germline V gene encodes CDR1 MNHEY and CDR2 SMNVEV (reference sequence). With V trimmed by 4 bases and J by 5 bases, 0 bases remained unmatched. The CDR3 runs 13 residues. CDR3 bases: TGTGCCAGCAGTTGGGACAGGGGGCACGAGCAGTACTTC. Amino acids: CASSWDRGHEQYF.

This clone was detected only a few times. V and J are TRBV11-2 and TRBJ2-3; 8 bases agree with TRBD2. V gave up 3 bases and J gave up 3 bases; unmatched junction bases: 5. Germline CDR1 is SGHAT and CDR2 is FQNNGV. The CDR3 sequence is 15 residues long. Here the CDR3 DNA reads TGTGCCAGCAGCTTTTCCCGGGGGGGGACAGATACGCAGTATTTT. The encoded protein is CASSFSRGGTDTQYF.

This clone occurred a few times. The chain recombines TRBV15 with TRBJ1-5, with 7 bases identical to TRBD1. Trimming took 0 bases from V and 7 from J; bases not matched to a gene: 6. Germline loops: CDR1 LNHNV, CDR2 YYDKDF (reference sequence). This CDR3 spans 15 amino acids. CDR3 sequence reads: CATSRDRQGDQPQHF. In DNA, the CDR3 is TGTGCCACCAGCAGAGATCGCCAGGGGGACCAGCCCCAGCATTTT.

The chain employs TRBV2 and TRBJ1-2; tentative D call: TRBD1 (5 bases). Germline V gene sequence: CDR1 SNHLY, CDR2 FYNNEI. The CDR3 loop spans 14 amino acids. With 2 bases removed from V and 2 bases from J, the gap between germline ends came to 9 bases. CDR3 amino acids: CASSESQANYGYTF. The DNA for the CDR3 is TGTGCCAGCAGTGAATCACAGGCGAACTATGGCTACACCTTC.

This clone turned up a few times. The chain is built from TRBV6-5 and TRBJ1-2; 7 bases align to TRBD1. Per the germline V gene, CDR1 is MNHEY and CDR2 is SVGAGI. The CDR3 runs to 16 residues. The V gene end was trimmed by 1 base and the J gene end by 8 bases; junction bases not matched to a gene: 13. The CDR3: CASSYWNSAGTDGYTF. The CDR3 DNA is TGTGCCAGCAGTTACTGGAACTCTGCGGGGACAGACGGCTACACCTTC.

CDR3 sequence reads: CASRPGSGNTIYF. The CDR3 DNA is TGTGCCAGCAGGCCAGGCTCTGGAAACACCATATATTTT. V usage is TRBV7-8 and J usage is TRBJ1-3; no clear D gene. The CDR3 is 13 residues long. Germline assignment: CDR1 SGHVS and CDR2 FQNEAQ. V lost 6 bases to trimming and J lost 0 bases, with 6 bases between them.

This clone showed up just a few times. The chain combines TRBV4-3 with TRBJ1-2; D possibly corresponds to TRBD1 (5 bases). The CDR3 runs 14 residues. Germline V gene lookup returns CDR1 LGHNA and CDR2 YSLEER. Trimming left V 1 base short and J 6 bases short, with 12 bases between. The CDR3: CASSQVGTRDGYTF. The CDR3 bases are TGCGCCAGCAGCCAAGTTGGGACTAGGGATGGCTACACCTTC.

The J gene is TRBJ1-1, the V gene TRBV19; 7 nucleotides line up with TRBD1. Looked up from germline, CDR1 is LNHDA and CDR2 is SQIVND (reference sequence). Trimming took 4 bases from V and 8 from J; bases not matched to a gene: 10. The CDR3 runs to 14 residues. CDR3 residues: CASSKGEPGQEAFF. In nucleotides, the CDR3 is TGTGCCAGTAGTAAGGGGGAACCGGGACAGGAAGCTTTCTTT.

The rearrangement joins TRBV4-3 to TRBJ1-5; no clear D gene. The ends were cut back, 1 base at V and 4 bases at J, with 5 bases in the middle. Per germline, CDR1 LGHNA and CDR2 YSLEER. The CDR3 runs 13 residues. CDR3 loop: CASSQGENQPQHF. CDR3 DNA sequence: TGCGCCAGCAGCCAAGGGGAGAATCAGCCCCAGCATTTT.

A few counts support this clone. The chain uses TRBV4-3 and TRBJ2-5; D is perhaps TRBD2 (5 bases). Per germline, CDR1 LGHNA and CDR2 YSLEER. This CDR3 spans 13 amino acids. Trimming cost V 1 base and J 6 bases, with 9 bases left between them. The DNA for the CDR3 is TGCGCCAGCAGCCAAGCCTCCGGGAAGACCCAGTACTTC. This codes for CASSQASGKTQYF.

This clone was detected only a few times. The V gene is TRBV4-1, the J gene TRBJ2-1; D unclear. This CDR3 spans 13 amino acids. V lost 1 base and J lost 3, with 4 bases in between. CDR1 is MGHRA, CDR2 YSYEKL, per germline. CDR3 residues: CASSQGSYNEQFF. The CDR3 region has the DNA TGCGCCAGCAGCCAAGGCAGCTACAATGAGCAGTTCTTC.

This clone was seen more than once but under ten times. The rearrangement links TRBV9 to TRBJ1-2, with 9 positions matching TRBD1. The ends lost 3 bases at V and 2 bases at J; junction bases unmatched: 5. Germline CDR1 reads SGDLS; CDR2 reads YYNGEE. This CDR3 comprises 15 residues. CDR3 loop: CASSAGTGSNYGYTF. CDR3 coding DNA: TGTGCCAGCAGCGCCGGGACAGGGTCCAACTATGGCTACACCTTC.

This clone showed up just a few times. V and J are TRBV2 and TRBJ2-2; TRBD2 aligns across 9 bases. The trim removed 8 bases at V and 5 bases at J, leaving 9 bases unmatched. Germline loops: CDR1 SNHLY, CDR2 FYNNEI. This CDR3 contains 15 residues. CDR3 in amino acids: CASRAGTSLTGELFF. CDR3 in DNA: TGTGCCAGCCGGGCCGGGACTAGCTTGACCGGGGAGCTGTTTTTT. Full variable domain (outside the CDR3, taken from reference TRBV2 and TRBJ2-2): EPEVTQTPSHQVTQMGQEVILRCVPISNHLYFYWYRQILGQKVEFLVSFYNNEISEKSEIFDDQFSVERPDGSNFTLKIRSTKLEDSAMYFCASRAGTSLTGELFFGEGSRLTVL.

The V gene is TRBV6-5, the J gene TRBJ1-2, with a weak D call TRBD1 (5 bases). Trimming took 6 bases from V and 1 from J, leaving 15 bases between them. CDR3 length equals 15 residues. The germline gives CDR1 MNHEY, CDR2 SVGAGI. Here the CDR3 reads CASSRARGFNYGYTF. In nucleotides, the CDR3 is TGTGCCAGCAGCCGGGCCCGGGGGTTTAACTATGGCTACACCTTC.

This clone has just a few counts. The rearrangement uses TRBV19 and TRBJ2-3; tentative D call: TRBD2 (5 bases). This CDR3 is built from 13 residues. Germline values: CDR1 LNHDA, CDR2 SQIVND (reference sequence). Trimming shortened V by 7 bases and J by 1 base, and 9 bases separated the two germline ends. CDR3 nucleotides: TGTGCCAGTATTAGAGCGGGCACAGATACGCAGTATTTT. As protein: CASIRAGTDTQYF.

This chain connects TRBV9 to TRBJ2-3, with D tentatively TRBD1 (6 bases). This CDR3 is built from 14 residues. Germline V gene sequence: CDR1 SGDLS, CDR2 YYNGEE. The V gene lost 4 bases and the J gene lost 3 bases, with 12 bases spanning the gap. The CDR3 spells CASSIGQSTDTQYF. The CDR3 DNA follows: TGTGCCAGCAGCATCGGACAGTCTACAGATACGCAGTATTTT.

The V gene is TRBV6-5, the J gene TRBJ1-5, with 8 bases lining up with TRBD1. This CDR3 contains 15 residues. J lost 5 bases, V lost 6 bases, and 9 bases had no gene match. Germline CDR1 MNHEY, CDR2 SVGAGI. Here the CDR3 DNA reads TGTGCCAGCAGCCGGAGGACAGGGTACGATCAGCCCCAGCATTTT. Translated: CASSRRTGYDQPQHF.

V and J are TRBV6-5 and TRBJ2-4; D gene ambiguous. This CDR3 region has 12 residues. The germline V gene has CDR1 MNHEY and CDR2 SVGAGI. The germline V and J ends were trimmed by 5 bases and 15 bases, with 17 bases remaining between them. This CDR3 is CASSEGPGLRYF. CDR3 DNA sequence: TGTGCCAGCAGTGAAGGCCCAGGTTTGAGGTACTTC.

The V call is TRBV5-1, the J call TRBJ1-1, with a weak D call TRBD1 (5 bases). V was shortened by 1 base and J by 5 bases, with 15 bases between the two germline ends. This CDR3 contains 15 residues. CDR1 is SGHRS, CDR2 YFSETQ, per germline. The DNA of the CDR3 is TGCGCCAGCAGCTTGCTCGGGGGAAGGGAAACTGAAGCTTTCTTT. Residues: CASSLLGGRETEAFF.

There are a few counts of this clone. The rearrangement uses TRBV25-1 and TRBJ1-2, with D unclear. The CDR3 is made up of 14 amino acids. CDR1 MGHDK and CDR2 SYGVNS come from the germline V gene. V gave up 6 bases and J gave up 2 bases, with 13 bases separating them. CDR3 DNA: TGTGCCAGCAGCCCCCGGACGGGGAACTATGGCTACACCTTC. This codes for CASSPRTGNYGYTF.

Only a few counts were recorded for this clone. The chain uses TRBV5-8 and TRBJ2-7; 10 nucleotides agree with TRBD1. J gave up 0 bases and V 3 bases, and 3 bases lay outside the gene matches. Germline V gene sequence: CDR1 SGHTS, CDR2 YDEGEE. The CDR3 runs 15 residues. The CDR3 sequence is CASSSRDRGSYEQYF. CDR3 nucleotide sequence: TGTGCCAGCAGCTCCCGGGACAGGGGCTCCTACGAGCAGTACTTC. Using reference TRBV5-8 and TRBJ2-7 for the parts outside the CDR3, the full variable domain is EAGVTQSPTHLIKTRGQQATLRCSPISGHTSVYWYQQALGLGLQFLLWYDEGEERNRGNFPPRFSGRQFPNYSSELNVNALELEDSALYLCASSSRDRGSYEQYFGPGTRLTVT.